This entry lists 6 T cell receptor beta chains sequenced from one sample in a study of shared clonotypes between healthy human individuals. Only in-frame clones appear in the TCRdb table, and some are missing; sequencing was by immunoSEQ multiplex PCR. The data hold 600,000 to 750,000 clones, with around 72% observed a single time. The specimen was memory CD4+ T cells sorted from blood. Subset noted: CD45RA-negative fraction. The origin of the receptors is a woman aged 30 to 39 in good health.

The chain uses TRBV7-2 and TRBJ2-1; D is unresolved. Trimming stripped 7 bases from V and 2 bases from J, with 12 bases between. This CDR3 is built from 14 residues. From germline, CDR1 is SGHTA and CDR2 FQGNSA. DNA for the CDR3: TGTGCCAGCACCAACCTTGGAGCCTACAATGAGCAGTTCTTC. Protein product: CASTNLGAYNEQFF.

The V and J genes are TRBV19 and TRBJ2-1; 10 nucleotides align to TRBD2. There are 15 residues in the CDR3. CDR1 is LNHDA, CDR2 SQIVND, per germline (reference sequence). V lost 7 bases and J lost 7; bases outside the gene matches: 10. Here the CDR3 DNA reads TGTGCCAGTACCCAAGCGGGAGGGCCCTGGAATGAGCAGTTCTTC. This translates into CASTQAGGPWNEQFF. Based on the CDR3 plus reference TRBV19 and TRBJ2-1, the full variable domain is DGGITQSPKYLFRKEGQNVTLSCEQNLNHDAMYWYRQDPGQGLRLIYYSQIVNDFQKGDIAEGYSVSREKKESFPLTVTSAQKNPTAFYLCASTQAGGPWNEQFFGPGTRLTVL.

J is TRBJ2-5 and V is TRBV2, with 7 bases lining up with TRBD2. The CDR3 is 15 amino acids. Germline CDR1 is SNHLY and CDR2 is FYNNEI. Unmatched junction bases numbered 9, after V lost 6 bases and J lost 2 bases. The CDR3 nucleotides are TGTGCCAGCAGACGCCTAGCGGCAATGCAAGAGACCCAGTACTTC. Its translation is CASRRLAAMQETQYF.

The chain links TRBV9 to TRBJ2-7; D may be TRBD1 or TRBD2 (6 bases each). The CDR3 extends over 17 amino acids. V was clipped by 0 bases and J by 3 bases, with 19 bases between them. Germline CDR1 SGDLS, CDR2 YYNGEE. Written as DNA, the CDR3 is TGTGCCAGCAGCGTAGGGAAGAGTTGGGGGGCCATCTACGAGCAGTACTTC. Residues: CASSVGKSWGAIYEQYF.

The chain has TRBV11-2 and TRBJ2-1; TRBD2 matches 12 bases. The J segment lost 4 bases and the V segment lost 5 bases, leaving 3 bases of the junction unmatched. Germline V gives CDR1 SGHAT, CDR2 FQNNGV. This CDR3 has 15 residues. The CDR3 region has the DNA TGTGCCAGCAGCAGACTAGCGGGAGCGTACAATGAGCAGTTCTTC. The encoded protein is CASSRLAGAYNEQFF.

The rearrangement links TRBV7-9 to TRBJ1-1; 9 nucleotides line up with TRBD1. The germline V gene has CDR1 SEHNR and CDR2 FQNEAQ (reference sequence). Unmatched junction bases numbered 19, after V lost 5 bases and J lost 3 bases. CDR3 length: 19 residues. The CDR3 loop reads CASSLGSDRGLPGDTEAFF. DNA for the CDR3: TGTGCCAGCAGCCTTGGGTCGGACAGGGGCCTACCTGGGGACACTGAAGCTTTCTTT. The complete variable domain, with remaining parts taken from reference TRBV7-9 and TRBJ1-1, reads DTGVSQNPRHKITKRGQNVTFRCDPISEHNRLYWYRQTLGQGPEFLTYFQNEAQLEKSRLLSDRFSAERPKGSFSTLEIQRTEQGDSAMYLCASSLGSDRGLPGDTEAFFGQGTRLTVV.